These 23 T cell receptor beta chains were all obtained from the same sample, sequenced in a study of radiation and T cells in renal cell carcinoma. As for time point: blood 2 weeks post-SBRT. This sample's treatment: 15 Gy SBRT to primary tumor, nephrectomy 4 weeks later. The assay was immunoSEQ multiplex PCR, and TCRdb's table has in-frame clones only and misses some. This table has around 130,000 clones, 88% appearing once. The specimen comprised blood, sampled from a patient whose treatment included radiotherapy and nephrectomy. The receptors were gathered from an older woman with renal cell carcinoma.

The chain carries TRBV29-1 and TRBJ2-1; 8 bases align to TRBD1. The CDR3 runs 13 residues. Germline CDR1 reads SQVTM; CDR2 reads ANQGSEA. V gave up 5 bases and J gave up 7 bases; unmatched junction bases: 7. In nucleotides, the CDR3 is TGCAGCGTTCAGGGGGCGACGTTGAATGAGCAGTTCTTC. It translates to CSVQGATLNEQFF.

The CDR3 region has the DNA TGTGCCAGCAGCCTAGACCGGGACAAATACGAGCAGTACTTC. This translates into CASSLDRDKYEQYF. V usage is TRBV7-3 and J usage is TRBJ2-7; D is perhaps TRBD1 (6 bases). Trimming left V 5 bases short and J 4 bases short, with 15 bases between. Germline V gene sequence: CDR1 SGHTA, CDR2 FQGTGA. CDR3 length equals 14 residues.

The rearrangement links TRBV4-3 to TRBJ2-7; 7 bases match TRBD2. The V segment lost 3 bases and the J segment 5 bases; nucleotides outside the gene matches: 4. The germline gives CDR1 LGHNA, CDR2 YSLEER. CDR3 length equals 13 residues. CDR3 DNA: TGCGCCAGCAGCCAGGGGAGGGGCGACGAGCAGTACTTC. Protein product: CASSQGRGDEQYF.

The chain joins TRBV4-1 to TRBJ2-5, with a weak D call TRBD1 (5 bases). The V end was cut by 0 bases, the J end by 4 bases, with 12 bases between. The CDR3 covers 15 residues. Germline V lookup: CDR1 MGHRA, CDR2 YSYEKL. The CDR3: CASSQDGAGPETQYF. In DNA, the CDR3 is TGCGCCAGCAGCCAAGATGGGGCAGGTCCAGAGACCCAGTACTTC.

Turning to this clone: At one of its ends the junction is not consistent with the germline gene, which may arise from a read error. The rearrangement links TRBV7-7 to TRBJ1-4; no clear D gene. CDR1 and CDR2 (germline): SSHAT, FNYEAQ (reference sequence). The CDR3 has 16 amino acids. CDR3 protein: CASSFRSPRRNEKLFF. In DNA, the CDR3 is TGTGCTAGCAGCTTTAGATCCCCCCGGCGGAATGAAAAACTGTTTTTT.

V is TRBV10-1 and J is TRBJ1-5; possible D gene TRBD1, 5 bases. Trimming shortened V by 5 bases and J by 0 bases, and 17 bases separated the two germline ends. The CDR3 has 17 residues. Germline assignment: CDR1 WNHNN and CDR2 SYGVQD (reference sequence). Written as DNA, the CDR3 is TGCGCCAGCAGTACCGGGACGGAAAAGTATAGCAATCAGCCCCAGCATTTT. It codes for CASSTGTEKYSNQPQHF.

This sequence joins TRBV11-2 and TRBJ1-1, with TRBD1 as a possible D gene (5 bases). The V and J ends lost 0 bases and 12 bases respectively, with 17 bases between them. The CDR3 covers 14 residues. Germline V gene lookup returns CDR1 SGHAT and CDR2 FQNNGV. DNA of the CDR3: TGTGCCAGCAGCTTAGACGTTGGGGCCCGGGGGACTTTCTTT. It yields the protein CASSLDVGARGTFF.

V gene TRBV2 combines with J gene TRBJ2-3, with 13 bases matching TRBD2. V dropped 5 bases and J dropped 6; count of bases not matched to a gene: 5. CDR3 length equals 15 residues. From germline, CDR1 is SNHLY and CDR2 FYNNEI. The CDR3 protein is CASSSLAGGQDTQYF. The CDR3 DNA sequence: TGTGCCAGCAGTTCACTAGCGGGGGGGCAGGATACGCAGTATTTT.

This clone was observed a few times. The V and J genes are TRBV10-2 and TRBJ1-1; perhaps TRBD1 as D (5 bases). V was trimmed by 8 bases and J by 6 bases, leaving 16 bases between them. Germline loops: CDR1 WSHSY, CDR2 SAAADI. The CDR3 loop spans 13 amino acids. In nucleotides, the CDR3 is TGCGCCAGCTGTACGGCGGGGGAGGCTGAAGCTTTCTTT. It codes for CASCTAGEAEAFF.

The rearrangement links TRBV27 to TRBJ1-2, with 11 bases lining up with TRBD1. Per germline, CDR1 MNHEY and CDR2 SMNVEV (reference sequence). The CDR3 runs 15 residues. V lost 4 bases to trimming and J lost 2 bases; unmatched junction nucleotides: 3. CDR3 bases: TGTGCCAGCAGTTCGGACAGGGGGCGGAACTATGGCTACACCTTC. Translating gives CASSSDRGRNYGYTF.

This clone was observed once. The V gene is TRBV28, the J gene TRBJ2-1; tentative D call: TRBD1 (6 bases). Trimming stripped 6 bases from V and 6 bases from J, with 18 bases between. Germline CDR1 MDHEN, CDR2 SYDVKM. This CDR3 region has 15 residues. The CDR3 loop is CASSRGQLRTNEQFF. As DNA, the CDR3 is TGTGCCAGCAGCCGAGGACAGCTACGCACCAATGAGCAGTTCTTC.

This clone was counted a few times. The chain carries TRBV7-2 and TRBJ2-5; D is possibly TRBD1 or TRBD2 (5 bases each). CDR3 length: 12 amino acids. V was shortened by 5 bases and J by 7 bases, with 11 bases between the two germline ends. Germline CDR1 is SGHTA and CDR2 is FQGNSA. The CDR3, as DNA: TGTGCCAGCAGCCTCGTGAGGGGGACCCAGTACTTC. This gives the protein CASSLVRGTQYF.

This chain joins TRBV6-6 and TRBJ2-7, with a possible D match to TRBD1 (5 bases). The CDR3 extends over 15 amino acids. V was clipped by 4 bases and J by 1 base, with 14 bases between them. Germline values: CDR1 MNHNY, CDR2 SVGAGI (reference sequence). CDR3 sequence (DNA): TGTGCCAGCAGTTCATCCCGACAGCCTTCCTACGAGCAGTACTTC. Translation gives CASSSSRQPSYEQYF.

The chain recombines TRBV29-1 with TRBJ2-3, with TRBD2 identical over 7 bases. The CDR3 is 14 residues long. The J segment lost 0 bases and the V segment lost 7 bases, leaving 7 bases of the junction unmatched. CDR1 is SQVTM and CDR2 is ANQGSEA in the germline V gene. The CDR3 DNA follows: TGCAGCGCACGGACTAGACTCAGCACAGATACGCAGTATTTT. Its translation: CSARTRLSTDTQYF.

The rearrangement links TRBV9 to TRBJ1-5; D is unclear. V lost 4 bases and J 7 bases, leaving 15 bases between the germline ends. CDR3 length: 14 residues. Germline CDR1 and CDR2: SGDLS and YYNGEE. The CDR3 loop is CASSPGEVRQPQHF. Written as DNA, the CDR3 is TGTGCCAGCAGCCCCGGGGAGGTGCGGCAGCCCCAGCATTTT.

V usage is TRBV7-2 and J usage is TRBJ1-5; D uncertain. The V gene lost 2 bases and the J gene lost 8 bases, with 13 bases spanning the gap. CDR3 size: 14 residues. Germline V gives CDR1 SGHTA, CDR2 FQGNSA. This CDR3 is CASSLRWDSEPQHF. DNA for the CDR3: TGTGCCAGCAGCTTAAGATGGGATTCTGAGCCCCAGCATTTT.

Only a few counts were recorded for this clone. The rearrangement joins TRBV19 to TRBJ1-1; D may be TRBD1 (6 bases). Germline lookup yields CDR1 LNHDA and CDR2 SQIVND (reference sequence). Trimming took 7 bases from V and 0 from J, leaving 12 bases between them. The length of the CDR3 is 14 residues. The CDR3 protein is CASIETGMNTEAFF. Here the CDR3 DNA reads TGTGCCAGTATAGAGACAGGTATGAACACTGAAGCTTTCTTT.

The chain is built from TRBV28 and TRBJ2-5; D remains unclear. CDR1 MDHEN and CDR2 SYDVKM come from the germline V gene. There are 13 residues in the CDR3. V lost 6 bases, J lost 6 bases, and 14 bases lay in between. The CDR3 reads CASRPSGAQTQYF. As DNA, the CDR3 is TGTGCCAGCAGGCCCTCTGGCGCACAGACCCAGTACTTC.

The chain recombines TRBV12-5 with TRBJ1-2; unclear D gene. Germline V gene sequence: CDR1 LGHNT, CDR2 FRNRAP. CDR3 length: 14 residues. The germline V and J ends were trimmed by 1 base and 5 bases, with 11 bases remaining between them. The CDR3 bases are TGTGCTAGTGGTTTGGATCCCCTGGAGTATGGCTACACCTTC. Its protein is CASGLDPLEYGYTF.

Of note for this clone: This sample includes further DNA sequences coding for the same CDR3. The rearrangement joins TRBV5-1 to TRBJ1-1; D gene uncertain. The ends were cut back, 2 bases at V and 1 base at J, with 6 bases in the middle. Germline V CDR1 and CDR2: SGHRS, YFSETQ. This CDR3 comprises 13 residues. For the CDR3, the DNA is TGCGCCAGCAGCTTAGCTGGGAACACTGAAGCTTTCTTT. It yields the protein CASSLAGNTEAFF.

This chain links TRBV19 with TRBJ2-7; D tentatively fits TRBD1 or TRBD2 (6 bases each). The ends were cut back, 5 bases at V and 7 bases at J, with 15 bases in the middle. The CDR3 has 13 residues. The germline V gene has CDR1 LNHDA and CDR2 SQIVND (reference sequence). Here the CDR3 reads CASSGYRAGEQYF. As DNA, the CDR3 is TGTGCCAGTAGTGGTTACAGGGCGGGGGAGCAGTACTTC.

The gene calls are TRBV5-1 and TRBJ1-2; TRBD1 matches at 7 bases. This CDR3 has 17 amino acids. Trimming removed 1 base from V and 4 bases from J; junction bases left unmatched: 13. CDR1 and CDR2 from the germline V gene are SGHRS and YFSETQ. The DNA of the CDR3 is TGCGCCAGCAGCTTGACGCCAGGGGGGCCCCGGGGCTATGGCTACACCTTC. Amino acids: CASSLTPGGPRGYGYTF.

Remarks on this clone: An end of the junction does not agree with germline; a read error may underlie this. The same CDR3 is also encoded by other DNA sequences in this sample. The CDR3 loop reads CSARGDTEAFF. CDR3 coding DNA: TGCAGTGCCAGAGGGGACACTGAAGCTTTCTTT. The chain carries TRBV20-1 and TRBJ1-1, with D possibly TRBD1 on 5 matching bases. This CDR3 is built from 11 residues. Germline lookup yields CDR1 DFQATT and CDR2 SNEGSKA (reference sequence).